The 32 T cell receptor beta chains given below trace back to one sample, sequenced in a study of radiation and T cells in renal cell carcinoma. The sample's treatment: treatment-naive control, cytoreductive nephrectomy. Measured with immunoSEQ multiplex PCR; TCRdb has only the in-frame clones, and not every one. The sample carries about 24,000 clones, more than 45% recorded once. The material sequenced was tumor tissue, taken from a patient whose treatment was nephrectomy without radiotherapy. All receptors come from a man aged 35 to 55 with renal cell carcinoma.

The V call is TRBV11-2, the J call TRBJ2-2; 8 bases fit TRBD2. V was pared by 3 bases and J by 1 base, with 7 bases of the junction left unmatched. This CDR3 is built from 17 residues. Germline CDR1 and CDR2: SGHAT and FQNNGV. CDR3 nucleotide sequence: TGTGCCAGCAGCTTCAAGTCTAGCGGGTTGAACACCGGGGAGCTGTTTTTT. Its translation: CASSFKSSGLNTGELFF.

The chain couples TRBV27 to TRBJ2-7; 11 bases line up with TRBD1. J was trimmed by 4 bases and V by 4 bases; bases with no gene match: 9. CDR1 MNHEY and CDR2 SMNVEV come from the germline V gene (reference sequence). The CDR3 is made up of 16 amino acids. CDR3 nucleotides: TGTGCCAGCAGTTACTCGGCCGGGACAGGGGGGTACGAGCAGTACTTC. Translation gives CASSYSAGTGGYEQYF.

The rearrangement uses TRBV27 and TRBJ2-7, with D unresolved. CDR1 is MNHEY, CDR2 SMNVEV, per germline (reference sequence). The CDR3 is 11 amino acids. V shed 7 bases and J shed 4 bases, with 8 bases lying between them. The CDR3 is CASNLGYEQYF. The DNA for the CDR3 is TGTGCCAGCAACCTTGGGTACGAGCAGTACTTC.

A single count supports this clone. This chain uses TRBV5-8 with TRBJ2-7; 7 nucleotides align to TRBD1. V lost 1 base and J lost 2; bases outside the gene matches: 6. CDR1 is SGHTS, CDR2 YDEGEE, per germline. This CDR3 is built from 15 residues. As DNA, the CDR3 is TGTGCCAGCAGCTTGTCCGGGACAGTCCCCTACGAGCAGTACTTC. Its protein is CASSLSGTVPYEQYF. Full variable domain (outside the CDR3, taken from reference TRBV5-8 and TRBJ2-7): EAGVTQSPTHLIKTRGQQATLRCSPISGHTSVYWYQQALGLGLQFLLWYDEGEERNRGNFPPRFSGRQFPNYSSELNVNALELEDSALYLCASSLSGTVPYEQYFGPGTRLTVT.

V and J are TRBV19 and TRBJ1-5, with a possible D match to TRBD1 (5 bases). The CDR3 length is 13 residues. Between the trimmed V and J ends, which lost 3 bases and 5 bases, there was a span of 8 bases. The germline V gene encodes CDR1 LNHDA and CDR2 SQIVND (reference sequence). The CDR3 loop reads CASSMGLDQPQHF. DNA for the CDR3: TGTGCCAGTAGTATGGGACTGGATCAGCCCCAGCATTTT.

The chain links TRBV6-1 to TRBJ2-3; D may be TRBD2 (6 bases). The V gene's germline CDR1 is MNHNS and CDR2 SASEGT. V lost 0 bases to trimming and J lost 2 bases, with 9 bases between them. This CDR3 spans 15 amino acids. CDR3 amino acids: CASSEAREYTDTQYF. The CDR3 DNA reads as TGTGCCAGCAGTGAAGCCCGGGAGTACACAGATACGCAGTATTTT.

This rearrangement joins TRBV5-1 to TRBJ1-2, with D tentatively TRBD1 (6 bases). V lost 4 bases, J lost 4 bases, and 14 bases lay in between. The CDR3 has 14 residues. The V gene's germline CDR1 is SGHRS and CDR2 YFSETQ. CDR3 region: CASSQTGQIYGYTF. In nucleotides, the CDR3 is TGCGCCAGCAGCCAAACAGGGCAAATCTATGGCTACACCTTC.

The CDR3 nucleotides are TGTGCCTCCTCACAGGGAAACTATGGCTACACCTTC. Translation gives CASSQGNYGYTF. The chain uses TRBV7-9 and TRBJ1-2, with TRBD1 as a possible D gene (6 bases). V was pared by 11 bases and J by 2 bases, with 12 bases between. This CDR3 has 12 amino acids. In germline, CDR1 is SEHNR, CDR2 FQNEAQ (reference sequence).

The chain is built from TRBV7-8 and TRBJ1-1; 7 bases fit TRBD1. Germline values: CDR1 SGHVS, CDR2 FQNEAQ. This CDR3 comprises 17 residues. V trimming: 4 bases; J trimming: 0 bases; junction bases outside the gene matches: 11. The CDR3 sequence is CASSSAWAGGVNTEAFF. The CDR3 bases are TGTGCCAGCAGCTCAGCCTGGGCAGGGGGTGTGAACACTGAAGCTTTCTTT.

A few counts support this clone. The chain combines TRBV5-1 with TRBJ1-1; D unclear. V was shortened by 7 bases and J by 7 bases, with 14 bases between the two germline ends. Looked up from germline, CDR1 is SGHRS and CDR2 is YFSETQ. The CDR3 totals 12 residues. The CDR3 DNA reads TGCGCCAGCTCGGGCGTGGCGGATGAAGCTTTCTTT. Protein product: CASSGVADEAFF. The complete variable domain, with remaining parts taken from reference TRBV5-1 and TRBJ1-1, reads KAGVTQTPRYLIKTRGQQVTLSCSPISGHRSVSWYQQTPGQGLQFLFEYFSETQRNKGNFPGRFSGRQFSNSRSEMNVSTLELGDSALYLCASSGVADEAFFGQGTRLTVV.

The chain combines TRBV7-9 with TRBJ2-2; D gene unclear. The V end was cut by 0 bases, the J end by 2 bases, with 7 bases between. Germline V gives CDR1 SEHNR, CDR2 FQNEAQ (reference sequence). This CDR3 is 15 amino acids long. Here the CDR3 reads CASSLAPANTGELFF. The CDR3 coding sequence is TGTGCCAGCAGCTTAGCCCCGGCTAACACCGGGGAGCTGTTTTTT.

The chain links TRBV5-1 to TRBJ1-3; the D is unclear. CDR3 size: 15 residues. Germline lookup yields CDR1 SGHRS and CDR2 YFSETQ. The germline V and J ends were trimmed by 5 bases and 2 bases, with 14 bases remaining between them. The chain's CDR3 is CASSTGVVAGNTIYF. The CDR3 DNA follows: TGCGCCAGCAGTACGGGTGTAGTAGCTGGAAACACCATATATTTT.

This clone appeared a few times. This chain links TRBV30 with TRBJ1-5; D is unresolved. Germline values: CDR1 GTSNPN, CDR2 SVGIG (reference sequence). Trimming left V 5 bases short and J 0 bases short, with 8 bases between. The CDR3 has 13 residues. CDR3 loop: CAWAADSNQPQHF. DNA for the CDR3: TGTGCCTGGGCGGCAGATAGCAATCAGCCCCAGCATTTT.

The V gene is TRBV18, the J gene TRBJ2-3; a weak D match, TRBD1 (6 bases). The length of the CDR3 is 16 residues. The germline gives CDR1 KGHSH, CDR2 LQKENI. V lost 3 bases to trimming and J lost 1 base, with 14 bases between them. Here the CDR3 reads CASSPTRGTGTDTQYF. For the CDR3, the DNA is TGTGCCAGCTCACCTACCAGGGGAACTGGCACAGATACGCAGTATTTT.

This chain uses TRBV4-3 with TRBJ2-3, with 12 bases lining up with TRBD2. Per germline, CDR1 LGHNA and CDR2 YSLEER. Losses at the gene ends were 0 bases for V and 4 bases for J; bases not matched to a gene: 2. The length of the CDR3 is 16 residues. The CDR3 coding sequence is TGCGCCAGCAGCCAAGATCTAGCGGGGGGGCCAGATACGCAGTATTTT. Protein sequence: CASSQDLAGGPDTQYF.

The CDR3 DNA sequence: TGTGCCAGCAGCTTAGGGGCGGGGGGACACGAGCAGTACTTC. This encodes CASSLGAGGHEQYF. V and J are TRBV7-2 and TRBJ2-7, with 8 positions matching TRBD2. CDR3 length: 14 amino acids. The ends lost 1 base at V and 5 bases at J; junction bases unmatched: 4. Germline V lookup: CDR1 SGHTA, CDR2 FQGNSA.

This rearrangement joins TRBV5-8 to TRBJ2-5; 7 positions match TRBD2. V shed 4 bases and J 0 bases; nucleotides not matched to a gene: 3. The germline V gene encodes CDR1 SGHTS and CDR2 YDEGEE. This CDR3 has 14 residues. CDR3 sequence reads: CASSPGGYQETQYF. The CDR3 DNA is TGTGCCAGCAGCCCCGGGGGGTACCAAGAGACCCAGTACTTC.

In its sample, this clone was seen a few times. The genes are TRBV6-1 and TRBJ1-2, with TRBD1 as a possible D gene (6 bases). V dropped 6 bases and J dropped 4 bases, with 18 bases sitting between them. In germline, CDR1 is MNHNS, CDR2 SASEGT. This CDR3 contains 15 residues. CDR3 region: CASSLIGGAGYGYTF. CDR3 nucleotides: TGTGCCAGCAGCCTAATAGGGGGGGCGGGCTATGGCTACACCTTC.

The V call is TRBV18, the J call TRBJ2-2, with a possible D match to TRBD1 (6 bases). The CDR3 is made up of 16 amino acids. Germline loops: CDR1 KGHSH, CDR2 LQKENI. Trimming shortened V by 2 bases and J by 0 bases, and 10 bases separated the two germline ends. CDR3 coding DNA: TGTGCCAGCTCACCAGTAGCAGGGGCGAACACCGGGGAGCTGTTTTTT. Its translation is CASSPVAGANTGELFF.

This clone was observed once. This rearrangement joins TRBV7-9 to TRBJ2-2; 9 bases are shared with TRBD1. Germline V gives CDR1 SEHNR, CDR2 FQNEAQ (reference sequence). The J segment lost 4 bases and the V segment lost 4 bases, leaving 10 bases of the junction unmatched. This CDR3 region has 17 residues. DNA for the CDR3: TGTGCCAGCAGCTCCCGCTTGGGACAGGGAAGCACCGGGGAGCTGTTTTTT. This encodes CASSSRLGQGSTGELFF.

The genes are TRBV6-5 and TRBJ1-6, with TRBD1 matching over 10 bases. Per the germline V gene, CDR1 is MNHEY and CDR2 is SVGAGI. After removal of 3 bases from V and 7 bases from J, the junction contained 3 bases not matched to a gene. The CDR3 covers 15 residues. Written as DNA, the CDR3 is TGTGCCAGCAGTTATTCGGGACAGGGGAATTCACCCCTCCACTTT. The encoded protein is CASSYSGQGNSPLHF.

The J gene is TRBJ2-1, the V gene TRBV27; the match to TRBD2 covers 9 bases. Trimming took 6 bases from V and 5 from J; bases not matched to a gene: 8. CDR1 is MNHEY, CDR2 SMNVEV, per germline (reference sequence). The CDR3 is made up of 15 amino acids. The CDR3, as DNA: TGTGCCAGCAGCACACGTAGCGGGAGTCACAATGAGCAGTTCTTC. Protein sequence: CASSTRSGSHNEQFF.

The chain joins TRBV18 to TRBJ2-3; D gene unclear. V lost 3 bases and J 4 bases, leaving 14 bases between the germline ends. Per the germline V gene, CDR1 is KGHSH and CDR2 is LQKENI. The CDR3 covers 15 residues. Here the CDR3 reads CASSPTGLEADTQYF. CDR3 nucleotides: TGTGCCAGCTCACCTACCGGGCTAGAAGCAGATACGCAGTATTTT.

Here the CDR3 reads CASSLQVFNSPLHF. The CDR3 DNA sequence: TGTGCCAGCAGCTTACAGGTTTTTAATTCACCCCTCCACTTT. The rearrangement links TRBV7-9 to TRBJ1-6; D gene ambiguous. In germline, CDR1 is SEHNR, CDR2 FQNEAQ (reference sequence). Trimming cost V 2 bases and J 6 bases, with 8 bases left between them. The CDR3 has 14 residues. Supplemented by reference TRBV7-9 and TRBJ1-6, the full variable domain reads DTGVSQNPRHKITKRGQNVTFRCDPISEHNRLYWYRQTLGQGPEFLTYFQNEAQLEKSRLLSDRFSAERPKGSFSTLEIQRTEQGDSAMYLCASSLQVFNSPLHFGNGTRLTVT.

The genes are TRBV28 and TRBJ2-5; perhaps TRBD2 as D (7 bases). Germline V CDR1 and CDR2: MDHEN, SYDVKM. CDR3 length: 18 amino acids. Trimming removed 7 bases at V and 1 base at J, with 25 bases between. The CDR3 DNA is TGTGCCAGCACTATCAGCCCGAACCGCCGGGGGGCCCAAGAGACCCAGTACTTC. This translates into CASTISPNRRGAQETQYF. Full variable domain (remainder filled in from reference TRBV28 and TRBJ2-5): DVKVTQSSRYLVKRTGEKVFLECVQDMDHENMFWYRQDPGLGLRLIYFSYDVKMKEKGDIPEGYSVSREKKERFSLILESASTNQTSMYLCASTISPNRRGAQETQYFGPGTRLLVL.

This clone was found many times. The CDR3 region is CASCVAGGGETQYF. The DNA of the CDR3 is TGTGCCAGCTGCGTAGCGGGGGGCGGGGAGACCCAGTACTTC. The V call is TRBV7-8, the J call TRBJ2-5; the match to TRBD2 covers 10 bases. The CDR3 consists of 14 residues. The germline gives CDR1 SGHVS, CDR2 FQNEAQ. J was trimmed by 5 bases and V by 8 bases; bases with no gene match: 8.

CDR3 DNA: TGCGCCAGCAGCACCGCCCAGGGGACCCAAGAGACCCAGTACTTC. Translated: CASSTAQGTQETQYF. The chain is built from TRBV5-1 and TRBJ2-5, with D possibly TRBD1 on 6 matching bases. CDR1 and CDR2 (germline): SGHRS, YFSETQ. The V and J ends lost 4 bases and 1 base respectively, with 14 bases between them. The length of the CDR3 is 15 residues. The full variable domain, in which reference TRBV5-1 and TRBJ2-5 provide the parts outside the CDR3, is KAGVTQTPRYLIKTRGQQVTLSCSPISGHRSVSWYQQTPGQGLQFLFEYFSETQRNKGNFPGRFSGRQFSNSRSEMNVSTLELGDSALYLCASSTAQGTQETQYFGPGTRLLVL.

This clone was recorded only once. The chain joins TRBV6-5 to TRBJ1-2; TRBD1 is a possible D gene (5 bases). V dropped 0 bases and J dropped 6 bases, with 14 bases sitting between them. CDR3 length: 15 amino acids. From germline, CDR1 is MNHEY and CDR2 SVGAGI. This CDR3 reads CASSYSTYGTDGYTF. The CDR3 nucleotides are TGTGCCAGCAGTTACTCGACATACGGGACTGATGGCTACACCTTC.

V is TRBV6-6 and J is TRBJ2-7; D may be TRBD2 (6 bases). The CDR3 has 15 residues. CDR1 is MNHNY and CDR2 is SVGAGI in the germline V gene (reference sequence). V lost 4 bases and J 0 bases, leaving 13 bases between the germline ends. CDR3 in amino acids: CASSFPGLSSYEQYF. The CDR3 bases are TGTGCCAGCAGTTTCCCGGGACTCAGCTCCTACGAGCAGTACTTC.

This chain uses TRBV2 with TRBJ2-7, with D perhaps assigned TRBD1 or TRBD2 (7 bases each). This CDR3 comprises 14 residues. Germline values: CDR1 SNHLY, CDR2 FYNNEI. Trimming removed 5 bases at V and 3 bases at J, with 14 bases between. The CDR3 DNA sequence: TGTGCCAGCAGTCGACAGGGAGGGCTCTACGAGCAGTACTTC. Amino acid sequence: CASSRQGGLYEQYF.

The chain recombines TRBV18 with TRBJ2-1, with D possibly being TRBD2 (5 bases). V dropped 3 bases and J dropped 6 bases, with 15 bases sitting between them. Germline V lookup: CDR1 KGHSH, CDR2 LQKENI. This CDR3 has 15 amino acids. The CDR3 spells CASSPASSGFNEQFF. CDR3 DNA sequence: TGTGCCAGCTCACCTGCTAGTTCGGGGTTCAATGAGCAGTTCTTC.

The rearrangement joins TRBV30 to TRBJ1-5; possible D gene TRBD1, 5 bases. The CDR3 totals 14 residues. Trimming left V 1 base short and J 3 bases short, with 10 bases between. Germline V gene sequence: CDR1 GTSNPN, CDR2 SVGIG (reference sequence). As DNA, the CDR3 is TGTGCCTGGAGTGAAGGGGCCCTCAATCAGCCCCAGCATTTT. Translated: CAWSEGALNQPQHF.